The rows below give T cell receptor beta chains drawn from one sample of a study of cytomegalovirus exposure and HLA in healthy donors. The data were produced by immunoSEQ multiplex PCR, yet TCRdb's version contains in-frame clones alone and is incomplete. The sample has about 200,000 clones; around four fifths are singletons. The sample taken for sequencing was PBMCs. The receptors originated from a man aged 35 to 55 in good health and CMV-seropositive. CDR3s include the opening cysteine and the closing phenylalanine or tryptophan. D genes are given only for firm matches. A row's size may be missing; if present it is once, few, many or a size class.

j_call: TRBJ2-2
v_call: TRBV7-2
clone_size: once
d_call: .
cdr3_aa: CASSDRRGTGELFF
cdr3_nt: TGTGCCAGCAGCGATAGAAGGGGCACCGGGGAGCTGTTTTTT

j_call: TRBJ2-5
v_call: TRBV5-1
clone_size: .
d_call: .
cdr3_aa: CASGAEWEETQYF
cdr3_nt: TGCGCCAGCGGAGCGGAGTGGGAAGAGACCCAGTACTTC

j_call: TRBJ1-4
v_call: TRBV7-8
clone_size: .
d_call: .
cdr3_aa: CASLVTATNEKLFF
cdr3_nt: TGTGCCAGCCTGGTTACAGCAACTAATGAAAAACTGTTTTTT

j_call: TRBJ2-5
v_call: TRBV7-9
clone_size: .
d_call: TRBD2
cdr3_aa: CASSPAEGTSGSWGETQYF
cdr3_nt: TGTGCCAGCAGCCCGGCCGAAGGGACTAGCGGGAGCTGGGGAGAGACCCAGTACTTC

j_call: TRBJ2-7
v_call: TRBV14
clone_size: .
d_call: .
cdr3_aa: CASSQVIYEQYF
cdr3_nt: TGTGCCAGCAGCCAAGTTATCTACGAGCAGTACTTC

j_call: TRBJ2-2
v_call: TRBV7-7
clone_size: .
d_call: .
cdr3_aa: CASSPSGNTGELFF
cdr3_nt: TGTGCTAGCAGTCCGAGCGGGAACACCGGGGAGCTGTTTTTT

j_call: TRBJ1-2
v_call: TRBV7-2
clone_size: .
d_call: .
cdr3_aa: CASSPSGPNYGYTF
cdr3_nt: TGTGCCAGCAGCCCGTCAGGGCCTAACTATGGCTACACCTTC

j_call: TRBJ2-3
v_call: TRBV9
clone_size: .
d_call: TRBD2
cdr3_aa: CASSVGGAGTDTQYF
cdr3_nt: TGTGCCAGCAGCGTAGGGGGAGCGGGAACAGATACGCAGTATTTT

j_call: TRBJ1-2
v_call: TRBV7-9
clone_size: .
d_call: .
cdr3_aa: CASSLDLLGGGYTF
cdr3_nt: TGTGCCAGCAGCTTAGATTTGCTCGGAGGCGGCTACACCTTC

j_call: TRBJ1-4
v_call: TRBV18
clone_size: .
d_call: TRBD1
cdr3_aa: CASSPPGQGYEKLFF
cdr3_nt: TGTGCCAGCTCACCACCGGGACAGGGCTATGAAAAACTGTTTTTT

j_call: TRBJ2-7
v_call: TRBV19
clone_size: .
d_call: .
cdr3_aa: CASSDREFYEQYF
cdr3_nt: TGTGCCAGTAGCGATAGGGAGTTCTACGAGCAGTACTTC

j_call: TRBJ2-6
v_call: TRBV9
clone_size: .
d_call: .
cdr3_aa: CASSVGGANGLTF
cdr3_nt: TGTGCCAGCAGCGTTGGCGGGGCCAACGGCCTGACTTTC

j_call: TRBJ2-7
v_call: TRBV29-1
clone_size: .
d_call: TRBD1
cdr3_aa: CSVKIWDRASEQYF
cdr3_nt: TGCAGCGTAAAGATTTGGGACAGGGCGTCCGAGCAGTACTTC

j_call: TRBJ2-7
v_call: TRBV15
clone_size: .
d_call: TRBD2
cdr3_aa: CATSRLAGGYEQYF
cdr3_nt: TGTGCCACCAGCAGACTAGCGGGAGGGTACGAGCAGTACTTC

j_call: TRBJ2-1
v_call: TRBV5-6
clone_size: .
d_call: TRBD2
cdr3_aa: CASSLPRFGGRANNEQFF
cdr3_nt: TGTGCCAGCAGCTTGCCACGTTTCGGGGGGAGGGCTAACAATGAGCAGTTCTTC

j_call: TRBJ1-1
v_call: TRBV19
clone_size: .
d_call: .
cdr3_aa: CASSVRGTTEAFF
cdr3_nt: TGTGCCAGTAGCGTAAGGGGTACCACTGAAGCTTTCTTT

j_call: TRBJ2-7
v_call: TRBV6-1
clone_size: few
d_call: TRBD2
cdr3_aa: CASRGLAGVSYEQYF
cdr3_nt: TGTGCCAGCAGGGGACTAGCGGGAGTATCCTACGAGCAGTACTTC

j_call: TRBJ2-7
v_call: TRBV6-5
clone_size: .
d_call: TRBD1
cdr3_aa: CASSSGTGFVEQYF
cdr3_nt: TGTGCCAGCTCCTCCGGGACAGGGTTCGTCGAGCAGTACTTC

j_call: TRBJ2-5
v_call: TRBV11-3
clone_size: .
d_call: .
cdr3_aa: CASSRSRVETQYF
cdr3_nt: TGTGCCAGCAGCCGATCGCGGGTTGAGACCCAGTACTTC

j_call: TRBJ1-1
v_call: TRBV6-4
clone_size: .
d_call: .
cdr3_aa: CASSDHPSTGTEAFF
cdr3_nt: TGTGCCAGCAGTGACCACCCCTCTACAGGGACTGAAGCTTTCTTT

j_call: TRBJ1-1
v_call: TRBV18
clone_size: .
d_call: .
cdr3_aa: CASSQGLNTEAFF
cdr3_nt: TGTGCCAGCTCACAGGGGTTGAACACTGAAGCTTTCTTT

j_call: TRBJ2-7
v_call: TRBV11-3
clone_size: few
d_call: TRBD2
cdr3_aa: CASSDSGSGYEQYF
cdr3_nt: TGTGCCAGCAGCGACAGCGGGAGTGGGTACGAGCAGTACTTC

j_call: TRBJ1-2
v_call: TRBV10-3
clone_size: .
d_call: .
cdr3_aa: CAISDRDWHGYTF
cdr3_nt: TGTGCCATCAGTGACAGGGATTGGCATGGCTACACCTTC

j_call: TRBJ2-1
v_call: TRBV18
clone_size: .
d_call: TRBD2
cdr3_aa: CASSTTTSGSYNEQFF
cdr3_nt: TGTGCCAGCTCAACGACGACTAGCGGGTCCTACAATGAGCAGTTCTTC

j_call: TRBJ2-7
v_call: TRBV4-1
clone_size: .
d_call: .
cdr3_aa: CASSPRTGGYEQYF
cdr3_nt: TGCGCCAGCAGCCCACGGACTGGAGGCTACGAGCAGTACTTC

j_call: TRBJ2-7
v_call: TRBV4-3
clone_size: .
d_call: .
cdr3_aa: CASSQDLQRNYYEQYF
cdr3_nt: TGCGCCAGCAGCCAAGATCTACAGCGGAATTACTACGAGCAGTACTTC

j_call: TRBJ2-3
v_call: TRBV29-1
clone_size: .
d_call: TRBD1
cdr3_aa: CSVERTGAIWDTQYF
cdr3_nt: TGCAGCGTCGAGAGGACAGGGGCGATTTGGGATACGCAGTATTTT

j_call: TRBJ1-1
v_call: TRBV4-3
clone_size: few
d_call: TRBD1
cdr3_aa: CASSQAGGWDTEAFF
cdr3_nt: TGCGCCAGCAGCCAAGCAGGGGGCTGGGACACTGAAGCTTTCTTT

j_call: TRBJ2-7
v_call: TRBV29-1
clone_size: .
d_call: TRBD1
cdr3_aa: CSVVGSDRGPYEQYF
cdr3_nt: TGCAGCGTTGTGGGGTCCGACAGGGGGCCCTACGAGCAGTACTTC

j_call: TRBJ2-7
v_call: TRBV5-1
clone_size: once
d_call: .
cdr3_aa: CASSLAGQLYEQYF
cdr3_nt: TGCGCCAGCAGCTTGGCGGGACAACTCTACGAGCAGTACTTC

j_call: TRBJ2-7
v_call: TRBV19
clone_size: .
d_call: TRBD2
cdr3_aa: CASSIYPKNSGRLYEQYF
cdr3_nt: TGTGCCAGTAGTATTTATCCAAAAAATAGCGGGAGGCTCTACGAGCAGTACTTC

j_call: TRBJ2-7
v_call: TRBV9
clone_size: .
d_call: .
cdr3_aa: CASSPPGVYNEQYF
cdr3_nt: TGTGCCAGCAGCCCGCCGGGTGTGTATAACGAGCAGTACTTC

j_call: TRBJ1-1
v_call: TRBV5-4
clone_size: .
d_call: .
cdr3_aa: CASSLDSGKAFF
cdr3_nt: TGTGCCAGCAGCTTGGATTCCGGGAAGGCTTTCTTT

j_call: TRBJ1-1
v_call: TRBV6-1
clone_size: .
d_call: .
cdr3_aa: CASGGLNTEAFF
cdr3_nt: TGTGCCAGCGGGGGGTTGAATACTGAAGCTTTCTTT

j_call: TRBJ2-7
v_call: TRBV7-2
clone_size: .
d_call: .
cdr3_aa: CASSRTDYEQYF
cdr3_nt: TGTGCCAGCAGCCGAACAGACTACGAGCAGTACTTC

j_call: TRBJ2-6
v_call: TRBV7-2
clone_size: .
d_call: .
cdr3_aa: CASSRGVGGANVLTF
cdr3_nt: TGTGCCAGCAGCCGCGGGGTCGGTGGGGCCAACGTCCTGACTTTC

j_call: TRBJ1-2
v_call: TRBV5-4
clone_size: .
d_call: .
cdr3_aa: CASSLGGDRQPYTF
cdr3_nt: TGTGCCAGCAGCCTGGGGGGGGATAGACAGCCTTACACCTTC

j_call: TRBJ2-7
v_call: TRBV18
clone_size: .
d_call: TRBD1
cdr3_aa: CASSSGQGANSYEQYF
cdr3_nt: TGTGCCAGCTCATCAGGACAGGGGGCGAACTCCTACGAGCAGTACTTC

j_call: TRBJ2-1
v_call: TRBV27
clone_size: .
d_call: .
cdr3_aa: CASSLVSPAGRPIPLSSYNEQFF
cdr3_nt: TGTGCCAGCAGTTTAGTGAGTCCAGCTGGGAGGCCCATCCCCTTGAGCTCCTACAATGAGCAGTTCTTC

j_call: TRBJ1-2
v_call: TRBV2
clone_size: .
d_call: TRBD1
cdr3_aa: CASSQQGVQGYTF
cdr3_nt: TGTGCCAGCAGTCAACAGGGGGTACAGGGCTACACCTTC

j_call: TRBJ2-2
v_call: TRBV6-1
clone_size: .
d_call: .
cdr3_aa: CASSEGPGSTGELFF
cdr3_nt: TGTGCCAGCAGTGAAGGGCCAGGGTCGACCGGGGAGCTGTTTTTT

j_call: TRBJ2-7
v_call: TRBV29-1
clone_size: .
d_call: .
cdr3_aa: CSGRGPYEQYF
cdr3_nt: TGCAGCGGTAGGGGTCCCTACGAGCAGTACTTC

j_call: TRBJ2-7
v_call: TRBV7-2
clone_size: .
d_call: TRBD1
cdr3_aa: CASSRSGTGGLEQYF
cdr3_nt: TGTGCCAGCAGCCGATCCGGGACAGGGGGCCTCGAGCAGTACTTC

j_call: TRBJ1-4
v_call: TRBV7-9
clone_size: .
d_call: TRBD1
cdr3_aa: CASSTDRESEKLFF
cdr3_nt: TGTGCCAGCAGCACCGACAGGGAAAGTGAAAAACTGTTTTTT